The entry that follows covers one T cell receptor beta chain sequence. This receptor's antigen is unknown. Base qualities are not at hand, and no much larger clone is one base apart. The sample originates from a study of shared clonotypes between healthy human individuals (TCRdb year 2020). Notes on the research overall: The cohort comprised two women and a few men aged 18 to 49 years. Libraries were prepared and TCR repertoires were sequenced by different laboratories using diverse techniques, in order to increase sequencing depth and limit assay-specific biases. Blood TCR repertoires of about 5 healthy adults were deeply sequenced to estimate repertoire size and the extent of clonotype sharing between individuals. Between about 0.8 and 9 billion PBMCs per donor were obtained by leukapheresis. For each donor, CD4 naive and CD4 memory were each run on three plates, CD8 naive on two plates, and CD8 memory on one plate.

Using the deep immunoSEQ assay, multiplex PCR amplified TCR CDR3 regions from genomic DNA. Genomic DNA extracted from each cell subset was distributed evenly over all wells of several immunoSEQ 96-well plates, and each plate served as one replicate. For sorted subsets, 150 to 250 ng genomic DNA, equal to 25,000 to 35,000 T cell genomes, was loaded into each replicate PCR. Purified libraries were quantified with a Qubit 3.0 fluorometer, sized on a Bioanalyzer 2100, and re-quantified with the KAPA Library Quantification kit. Every immunoSEQ 96-well plate was sequenced on a separate single-read 150-cycle Illumina NextSeq 550 flow cell. For the original study's pipeline: Because the immunoSEQ output included only junctional sequences and no quality scores, the filtering could not be the same as the filtering used for full-length reads. Sequences were annotated with PyIR, a Python wrapper for IgBLAST v1.9, using IMGT germline references to assign V/J genes and CDR3. Reads were filtered out if the reads had weak V/J assignments (E-value above 1e-6), no CDR3, stop codons, out-of-frame junctions, or ambiguous translated residues. A V3J clonotype was defined by an identical inferred V gene, J gene, and CDR3 amino acid sequence. The percentage overlap between two repertoires was calculated by dividing the number of shared unique clonotypes by the size of the smaller repertoire. Repertoire richness was assessed with RTK rarefaction, the Chao1 estimator, and Recon v2.1 estimates of unobserved clonotypes. Generation probabilities for all TCRbeta clonotypes obtained by the gDNA method from a handful of donors were computed using OLGA. Imported from immuneACCESS, the table was reduced by TCRdb to in-frame sequences with V and J called. These copies leave out some clones; in studies compared against another copy, an unresolved V gene accounts for under half, and the cause of the remainder is not known. V, J and clone size reflect that table, while D and trimming were determined from the DNA. This sample is represented by some 2,400,000 clones; 95% of them were singletons. The top ten hold approximately 0.13% of the sample.

The full study reports these points: Higher generation probabilities were observed for clonotypes shared by all four sorted-subset donors than for non-shared clonotypes. The small number of donors limited the genetic and exposure-history diversity represented. Sharing across four donors was observed for roughly 5.4% of naive CD4, over 3% of naive CD8, 2% to 2.5% of memory CD4, and around 0.4% of memory CD8 clonotypes. Naive subsets generally had larger estimated clonotype richness than memory subsets. Rarefaction of sorted-subset datasets indicated incomplete sequencing despite the large sequencing depth. Sampling was restricted to blood, and TCR repertoires in tissue are likely to differ from TCR repertoires in blood. Pairwise subsampling led to the expectation that sequencing depth would affect the degree of clonotype sharing among donors.

The donors were healthy, HIV-negative adults who had no recently reported acute infections or vaccinations. Only Caucasian adults living in Nashville, Tennessee, USA were represented among the donors. CD4+ T cells were enriched through magnetic negative selection, after which naive cells were positively selected on CD45RA and the remaining negative fraction served as the memory subset. After blood collection by leukapheresis, PBMCs were isolated using Ficoll-Histopaque density gradient centrifugation and then cryopreserved in the vapor phase of liquid nitrogen. Analytical flow cytometry was used to check the purity and quantity of each magnetically sorted T cell population. From each sorted fraction, genomic DNA was isolated and quantified by UV absorbance on a Nanodrop 2000c. Unmatched junction bases come to 9, with V trimmed by 4 bases and J by 0 bases. From the germline V gene, CDR1 is LGHNA and CDR2 is YNFKEQ. The CDR3 goes from the cysteine to the phenylalanine over 17 residues. Only the CDR3 DNA stays, 51 bases, in frame from base 1.

This TCR derives from a man between 18 and 35 years old in good health. The rearranged chain carries TRBV4-2 and TRBJ2-1; 7 of the junction bases match TRBD2. The specimen sequenced was naive CD4+ T cells sorted from blood. Per the publication, the cell subset or site label means: CD45RA+ positively selected. The bases read TGTGCCAGCAGCCGACCCGGGACTACTAGCTCCTACAATGAGCAGTTCTTC. Its translation reads: CASSRPGTTSSYNEQFF.